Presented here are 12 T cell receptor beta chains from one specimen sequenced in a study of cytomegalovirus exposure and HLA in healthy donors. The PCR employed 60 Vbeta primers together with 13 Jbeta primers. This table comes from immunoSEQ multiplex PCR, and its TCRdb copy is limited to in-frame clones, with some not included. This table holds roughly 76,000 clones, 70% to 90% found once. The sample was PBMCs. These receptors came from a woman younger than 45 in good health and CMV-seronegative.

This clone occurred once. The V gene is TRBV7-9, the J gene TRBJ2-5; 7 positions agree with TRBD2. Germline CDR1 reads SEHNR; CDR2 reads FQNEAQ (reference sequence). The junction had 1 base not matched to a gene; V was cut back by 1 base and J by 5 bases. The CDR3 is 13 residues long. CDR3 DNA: TGTGCCAGCAGCTTAGGAGCGGGGGAGACCCAGTACTTC. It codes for CASSLGAGETQYF.

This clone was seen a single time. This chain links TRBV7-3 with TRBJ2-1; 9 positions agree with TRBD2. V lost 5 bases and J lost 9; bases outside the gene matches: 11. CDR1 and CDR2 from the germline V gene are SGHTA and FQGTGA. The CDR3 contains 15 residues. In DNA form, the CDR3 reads TGTGCCAGCAGCCCGGGGGGCGGGAGGGTCGGTGAGCAGTTCTTC. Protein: CASSPGGGRVGEQFF. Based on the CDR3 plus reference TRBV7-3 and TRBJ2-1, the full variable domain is GAGVSQTPSNKVTEKGKYVELRCDPISGHTALYWYRQSLGQGPEFLIYFQGTGAADDSGLPNDRFFAVRPEGSVSTLKIQRTERGDSAVYLCASSPGGGRVGEQFFGPGTRLTVL.

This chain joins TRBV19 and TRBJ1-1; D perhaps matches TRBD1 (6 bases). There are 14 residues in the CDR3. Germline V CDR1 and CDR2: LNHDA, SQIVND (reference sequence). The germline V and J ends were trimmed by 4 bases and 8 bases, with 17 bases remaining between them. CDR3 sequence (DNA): TGTGCCAGTAGTAGCCAAAGCAGGGGTACCGAAGCTTTCTTT. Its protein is CASSSQSRGTEAFF.

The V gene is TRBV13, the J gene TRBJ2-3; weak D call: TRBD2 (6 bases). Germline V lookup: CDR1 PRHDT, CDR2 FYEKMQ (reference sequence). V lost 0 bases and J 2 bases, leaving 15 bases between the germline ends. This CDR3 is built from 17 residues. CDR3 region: CASSLGRDALITDTQYF. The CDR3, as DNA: TGTGCCAGCAGCTTAGGGCGGGATGCCCTAATCACAGATACGCAGTATTTT.

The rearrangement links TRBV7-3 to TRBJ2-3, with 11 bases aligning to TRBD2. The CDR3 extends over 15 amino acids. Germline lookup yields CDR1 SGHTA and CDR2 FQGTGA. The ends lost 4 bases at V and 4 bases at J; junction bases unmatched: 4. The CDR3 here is CASSSLAGGADTQYF. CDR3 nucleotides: TGTGCCAGCAGCTCTTTAGCGGGGGGGGCAGATACGCAGTATTTT.

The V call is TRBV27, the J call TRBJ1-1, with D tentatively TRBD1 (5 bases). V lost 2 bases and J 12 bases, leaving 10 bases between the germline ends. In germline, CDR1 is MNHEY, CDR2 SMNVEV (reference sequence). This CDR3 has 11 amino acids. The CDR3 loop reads CASSLGQGTFF. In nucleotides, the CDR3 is TGTGCCAGCAGTTTAGGGCAGGGTACTTTCTTT.

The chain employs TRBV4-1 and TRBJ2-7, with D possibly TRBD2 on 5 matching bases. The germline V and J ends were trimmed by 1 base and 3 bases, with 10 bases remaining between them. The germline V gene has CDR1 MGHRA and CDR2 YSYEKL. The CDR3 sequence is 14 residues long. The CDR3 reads CASSQGLLVYEQYF. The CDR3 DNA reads TGCGCCAGCAGCCAAGGCCTACTAGTCTACGAGCAGTACTTC.

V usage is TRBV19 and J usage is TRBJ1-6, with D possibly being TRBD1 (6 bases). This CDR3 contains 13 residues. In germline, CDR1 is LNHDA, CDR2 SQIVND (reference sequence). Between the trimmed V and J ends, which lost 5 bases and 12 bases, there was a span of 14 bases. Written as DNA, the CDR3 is TGTGCCAGTAGTCCGGGGACACCCTTACCCCTCCACTTT. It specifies CASSPGTPLPLHF.

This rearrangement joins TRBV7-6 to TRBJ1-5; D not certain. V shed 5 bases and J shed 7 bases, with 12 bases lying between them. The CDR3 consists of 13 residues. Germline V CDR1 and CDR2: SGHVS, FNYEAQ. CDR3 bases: TGTGCCAGCAGCCCGGAGGTTGGGCAGCCCCAGCATTTT. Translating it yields CASSPEVGQPQHF. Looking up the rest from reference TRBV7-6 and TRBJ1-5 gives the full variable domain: GAGVSQSPRYKVTKRGQDVALRCDPISGHVSLYWYRQALGQGPEFLTYFNYEAQQDKSGLPNDRFSAERPEGSISTLTIQRTEQRDSAMYRCASSPEVGQPQHFGDGTRLSIL.

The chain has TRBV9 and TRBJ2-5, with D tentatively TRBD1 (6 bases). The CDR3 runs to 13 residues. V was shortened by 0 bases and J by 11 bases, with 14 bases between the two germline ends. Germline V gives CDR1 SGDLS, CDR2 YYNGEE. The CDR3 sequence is CASSVGLRGEQYF. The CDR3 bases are TGTGCCAGCAGCGTAGGACTCAGGGGAGAGCAGTACTTC.

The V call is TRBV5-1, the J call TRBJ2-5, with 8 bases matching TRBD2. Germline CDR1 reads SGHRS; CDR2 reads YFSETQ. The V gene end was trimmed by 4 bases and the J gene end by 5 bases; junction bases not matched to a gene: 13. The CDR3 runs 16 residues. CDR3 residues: CASSTSGSGRWETQYF. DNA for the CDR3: TGCGCCAGCAGCACGTCTGGCAGCGGGAGATGGGAGACCCAGTACTTC.

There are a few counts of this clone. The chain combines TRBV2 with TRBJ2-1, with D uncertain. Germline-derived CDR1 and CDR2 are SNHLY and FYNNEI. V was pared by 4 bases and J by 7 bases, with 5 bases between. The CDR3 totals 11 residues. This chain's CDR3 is CASSVSNEQFF. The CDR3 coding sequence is TGTGCCAGCAGTGTATCGAATGAGCAGTTCTTC.